This T cell receptor (beta chain) was profiled in a study of cytomegalovirus exposure and HLA in healthy donors. Findings and caveats of the study: In a later analysis, V- and J-gene trimming of beta chains associated with a DCLRE1C missense variant, replicated independently. In vitro assays verified that a few CMV-associated chains recognized CMV antigens specifically. In a later analysis, several top co-occurrence clusters appeared linked to parvovirus B19, influenza, CMV and Epstein-Barr virus.

The PCR ran on 60 Vbeta and 13 Jbeta primers. Only in-frame clones appear in the TCRdb table, and some are missing; sequencing was by immunoSEQ multiplex PCR. The sample records 150,000 to 250,000 clones, 75% to 90% being singletons. With regard to this clone: As yet, its antigen is unknown.

The sequence was obtained from a woman aged 50 to 60 in good health and CMV-seropositive. Sequencing input: PBMCs.

The CDR3 sequence: CASSSGGLNQPQHF. CDR3 nucleotide sequence: TGTGCCAGCAGTTCAGGGGGCCTGAATCAGCCCCAGCATTTT. The J gene is TRBJ1-5, the V gene TRBV11-2, with 8 bases matching TRBD1. CDR1 is SGHAT and CDR2 is FQNNGV in the germline V gene. V shed 6 bases and J 4 bases; nucleotides not matched to a gene: 5. The CDR3 totals 14 residues.